The 20 T cell receptor beta chains presented below share a single source sample, sequenced in a study of Ad26.COV2.S vaccination and SARS-CoV-2 variants (dated by TCRdb to the early 2020s). Libraries were built with the immunoSEQ multiplex PCR assay. TCRdb took over this immuneACCESS table, retaining in-frame rearrangements with V and J assigned. Such tables are incomplete; in checked studies, under half of the missing clones stem from an unresolved V gene, and the remainder is unexplained. Counted in this sample were about 350,000 clones; 92% of them appeared once. The ten largest clones capture about 3.8% of the sample. Interpreted using the paper, the time point label stands for: individuals recovered from natural SARS-CoV-2 infection. The specimen was peripheral blood, collected after recovery from COVID-19. These receptors were obtained from a human donor who had recovered from COVID-19.

This clone has only a few counts. The chain carries TRBV4-1 and TRBJ1-2; perhaps TRBD1 as D (6 bases). Germline V gene data show CDR1 as MGHRA and CDR2 as YSYEKL. V was pared by 1 base and J by 5 bases, with 11 bases between. This CDR3 is 14 amino acids long. CDR3 region: CASSQAEGGYGYTF. The CDR3 nucleotides are TGCGCCAGCAGCCAAGCGGAAGGGGGGTATGGCTACACCTTC.

In this sample, this clone turned up once. The CDR3 nucleotides read TGTGCCAGCAGCTCGGACGGAGATACGCAGTATTTT. This encodes CASSSDGDTQYF. The chain uses TRBV5-5 and TRBJ2-3; D gene unclear. The CDR3 spans 12 residues. The ends were cut back, 3 bases at V and 5 bases at J, with 7 bases in the middle. CDR1 is SGHKS, CDR2 YYEKEE, per germline (reference sequence). The entire variable domain, with the rest obtained from reference TRBV5-5 and TRBJ2-3, is as follows: DAGVTQSPTHLIKTRGQQVTLRCSPISGHKSVSWYQQVLGQGPQFIFQYYEKEERGRGNFPDRFSARQFPNYSSELNVNALLLGDSALYLCASSSDGDTQYFGPGTRLTVL.

This chain uses TRBV27 with TRBJ1-5; no reliable D call. CDR1 MNHEY and CDR2 SMNVEV come from the germline V gene (reference sequence). The CDR3 runs 13 residues. V lost 3 bases to trimming and J lost 6 bases, with 9 bases between them. CDR3 sequence reads: CASSFGGLQPQHF. As DNA, the CDR3 is TGTGCCAGCAGTTTCGGTGGGCTTCAGCCCCAGCATTTT.

The V and J genes are TRBV19 and TRBJ1-1, with D hard to call. The CDR3 has 12 amino acids. From germline, CDR1 is LNHDA and CDR2 SQIVND (reference sequence). V shed 4 bases and J shed 4 bases, with 7 bases lying between them. The chain's CDR3 is CASSNEPTEAFF. DNA of the CDR3: TGTGCCAGTAGTAACGAGCCCACTGAAGCTTTCTTT.

The CDR3 region has the DNA TGCGCCAGCAGCCCAGGCTTGGGCACCTATGGCTACACCTTC. Translated, it gives CASSPGLGTYGYTF. The chain carries TRBV4-1 and TRBJ1-2, with D uncertain. Germline V lookup: CDR1 MGHRA, CDR2 YSYEKL. The V gene lost 4 bases and the J gene lost 4 bases, with 13 bases spanning the gap. CDR3 length: 14 residues.

The chain is built from TRBV29-1 and TRBJ1-1; no firm D call. Germline V gene lookup returns CDR1 SQVTM and CDR2 ANQGSEA. Trimming cost V 7 bases and J 3 bases, with 12 bases left between them. The CDR3 consists of 12 residues. The CDR3, as DNA: TGCAGCGCGGGATCCAGCGACACTGAAGCTTTCTTT. Translation gives CSAGSSDTEAFF. Supplemented by reference TRBV29-1 and TRBJ1-1, the full variable domain reads SAVISQKPSRDICQRGTSLTIQCQVDSQVTMMFWYRQQPGQSLTLIATANQGSEATYESGFVIDKFPISRPNLTFSTLTVSNMSPEDSSIYLCSAGSSDTEAFFGQGTRLTVV.

V usage is TRBV5-4 and J usage is TRBJ2-3; either TRBD1 or TRBD2 may fit D (6 bases each). The CDR3 loop spans 15 amino acids. CDR1 and CDR2 from the germline V gene are SGHNT and YYREEE (reference sequence). The ends were cut back, 2 bases at V and 2 bases at J, with 12 bases in the middle. The CDR3 nucleotides are TGTGCCAGCAGCTTCGGAGGGGGGCACACAGATACGCAGTATTTT. This sequence encodes CASSFGGGHTDTQYF.

The V gene is TRBV2, the J gene TRBJ1-3; 7 nucleotides match TRBD1. This CDR3 has 16 residues. From germline, CDR1 is SNHLY and CDR2 FYNNEI. V was clipped by 2 bases and J by 0 bases; unmatched bases: 4. CDR3 nucleotides: TGTGCCAGCAGTGAACGATGGACAGGCTCTGGAAACACCATATATTTT. This gives the protein CASSERWTGSGNTIYF.

This chain joins TRBV27 and TRBJ2-7; 8 nucleotides align to TRBD1. V was clipped by 2 bases and J by 4 bases; unmatched bases: 7. Germline V lookup: CDR1 MNHEY, CDR2 SMNVEV (reference sequence). The CDR3 is made up of 15 amino acids. The CDR3 protein is CASSLAGQGNYEQYF. The CDR3 bases are TGTGCCAGCAGTTTAGCCGGACAGGGAAATTACGAGCAGTACTTC.

J is TRBJ2-7 and V is TRBV6-5, with 9 bases lining up with TRBD2. Germline V gene data show CDR1 as MNHEY and CDR2 as SVGAGI. Trimming at V came to 0 bases and at J to 3 bases, leaving 6 bases not matched to a gene. CDR3 length: 16 residues. Here the CDR3 DNA reads TGTGCCAGCAGTTACTCGGCTAGCGGGGTAAACTACGAGCAGTACTTC. The encoded protein is CASSYSASGVNYEQYF.

V and J are TRBV7-9 and TRBJ2-1; D is perhaps TRBD2 (5 bases). The CDR3 covers 16 residues. The germline V gene has CDR1 SEHNR and CDR2 FQNEAQ (reference sequence). V was clipped by 1 base and J by 5 bases, with 15 bases between them. CDR3 amino acids: CASSLGEITKNNEQFF. CDR3 DNA sequence: TGTGCCAGCAGCTTAGGGGAGATTACCAAGAACAATGAGCAGTTCTTC. The entire variable domain, with the rest obtained from reference TRBV7-9 and TRBJ2-1, is as follows: DTGVSQNPRHKITKRGQNVTFRCDPISEHNRLYWYRQTLGQGPEFLTYFQNEAQLEKSRLLSDRFSAERPKGSFSTLEIQRTEQGDSAMYLCASSLGEITKNNEQFFGPGTRLTVL.

The count of this clone is one. This rearrangement joins TRBV29-1 to TRBJ2-3, with a tentative D call TRBD1 (6 bases). The CDR3 runs 12 residues. Trimming stripped 7 bases from V and 2 bases from J, with 10 bases between. Germline V gives CDR1 SQVTM, CDR2 ANQGSEA. The CDR3, as DNA: TGCAGCGCAGGACAGATCACAGATACGCAGTATTTT. It yields the protein CSAGQITDTQYF.

CDR3 sequence (DNA): TGCGCCAGCAGCCAAACAGGGGGGCCAGATGAAAAACTGTTTTTT. Residues: CASSQTGGPDEKLFF. The gene calls are TRBV5-1 and TRBJ1-4; 8 nucleotides match TRBD1. The germline V gene has CDR1 SGHRS and CDR2 YFSETQ. V was pared by 4 bases and J by 6 bases, with 8 bases of the junction left unmatched. There are 15 residues in the CDR3. The full variable domain, completed using reference TRBV5-1 and TRBJ1-4, is KAGVTQTPRYLIKTRGQQVTLSCSPISGHRSVSWYQQTPGQGLQFLFEYFSETQRNKGNFPGRFSGRQFSNSRSEMNVSTLELGDSALYLCASSQTGGPDEKLFFGSGTQLSVL.

V usage is TRBV6-5 and J usage is TRBJ2-5; D could derive from TRBD1 or TRBD2 (6 bases each). This CDR3 comprises 15 residues. CDR1 is MNHEY, CDR2 SVGAGI, per germline. V lost 6 bases and J 4 bases, leaving 18 bases between the germline ends. CDR3 coding DNA: TGTGCCAGCAGCGATCAGTTGGGGGGCGGAGAGACCCAGTACTTC. Its translation: CASSDQLGGGETQYF.

The chain carries TRBV29-1 and TRBJ2-1; D not certain. The CDR3 totals 17 residues. Germline lookup yields CDR1 SQVTM and CDR2 ANQGSEA. Trimming took 1 base from V and 0 from J, leaving 16 bases between them. CDR3 amino acids: CSVEGFDSSSSYNEQFF. The CDR3 DNA sequence: TGCAGCGTTGAAGGGTTTGACTCCTCCAGCTCCTACAATGAGCAGTTCTTC.

The CDR3 DNA sequence: TGTGCCAGCAGTTTACGCGGGAATGGCTACACCTTC. As protein: CASSLRGNGYTF. The J gene is TRBJ1-2, the V gene TRBV27, with D unclear. The CDR3 has 12 residues. Germline-derived CDR1 and CDR2 are MNHEY and SMNVEV (reference sequence). The V end was cut by 2 bases, the J end by 6 bases, with 7 bases between.

The CDR3 bases are TGCGCCAGCAGCTCCACCGGGGGACATCGCCGCACAGATACGCAGTATTTT. Its translation: CASSSTGGHRRTDTQYF. The chain links TRBV5-1 to TRBJ2-3; D tentatively reads TRBD1 or TRBD2 (6 bases each). In germline, CDR1 is SGHRS, CDR2 YFSETQ. The CDR3 is made up of 17 amino acids. V was cut by 3 bases and J by 1 base, with 18 bases left in between.

The gene calls are TRBV13 and TRBJ2-2; D unresolved. In germline, CDR1 is PRHDT, CDR2 FYEKMQ (reference sequence). Trimming stripped 5 bases from V and 6 bases from J, with 16 bases between. The length of the CDR3 is 15 residues. This CDR3 is CASSARPRLSGELFF. The DNA of the CDR3 is TGTGCCAGCAGCGCCCGACCCCGACTCTCCGGGGAGCTGTTTTTT.

The V call is TRBV12-3 or TRBV12-4, the J call TRBJ1-5, with D uncertain. The CDR3 has 13 residues. V lost 5 bases, J lost 3 bases, and 8 bases lay in between. CDR3: CASSPGNNQPQHF. The CDR3 region has the DNA TGTGCCAGCAGTCCCGGGAACAATCAGCCCCAGCATTTT.

The chain is built from TRBV5-1 and TRBJ1-3; possibly TRBD1 for D (5 bases). Germline CDR1 SGHRS, CDR2 YFSETQ. The CDR3 totals 14 residues. V was shortened by 7 bases and J by 0 bases, with 11 bases between the two germline ends. The CDR3 nucleotides are TGCGCCAGCGGGACTGATAGCTCTGGAAACACCATATATTTT. It is translated as CASGTDSSGNTIYF.